This T cell receptor (beta chain) originates from a study of blood T cells in healthy people across ages. For the second PCR, which ran for about 6 to 12 cycles, a sample-barcoded 5' primer and a J-beta primer mix were used. TCRdb reprocessed the 5' RACE reads with MiXCR, giving one entry per CDR3 protein. The sample records more than 700,000 distinct CDR3 sequences, 53% being singletons. Each sample yielded at least 6 million isolated PBMCs. The study's findings and limits: The fall in TCR beta diversity per million T cells was roughly linear with age. More naive CD4+ cells and higher diversity marked long-lived donors relative to aged donors.

This clonotype was picked up one time. Its antigen is unknown. The length of the CDR3 is 18 residues. This chain joins TRBV21-1 and TRBJ2-5; the table's D call, TRBD1, has no DNA check behind it. TRBV21-1 is given as a pseudogene. The receptor's source is an elderly man in good health. Sequencing was done on a sample of blood. The CDR3 DNA is TGTGCCAGCAGCCCCCGAAGCCGGGACACTCCGTACCAAGAGACCCAGCACTTC. Its protein product is CASSPRSRDTPYQETQHF.